The next 7 T cell receptor beta chains were all read from a single sample in a study of T cells expressing NK-cell markers. TCRdb reprocessed the 5' RACE reads and stores each CDR3 protein as one record, lacking DNA. The listing contains 500,000 to 700,000 distinct CDR3 sequences. Sequencing was carried out using blood T cells: a sorted CD56 or NKG2C T cell subset, CD4+ or CD8+ T cells, or bulk PBMC T cells (not recorded which). These TCRs come from a man younger than 30 in good health.

V and J are TRBV4-1 and TRBJ2-1; TCRdb's D call of TRBD1 is untestable without DNA. The CDR3 is 18 amino acids. Germline CDR1 and CDR2: MGHRA and YSYEKL. This CDR3 is CASSQLVKGQGSYNEQFF.

The gene calls are TRBV29-1 and TRBJ2-1; TCRdb's assignment of TRBD1 cannot be checked, as there is no DNA. Germline assignment: CDR1 SQVTM and CDR2 ANQGSEA. This CDR3 is 15 amino acids long. The CDR3 reads CSVGLAGRRGNEQFF.

The rearrangement joins TRBV7-9 to TRBJ2-7; TCRdb returns TRBD1, unconfirmable since there is no DNA. The germline V gene has CDR1 SEHNR and CDR2 FQNEAQ (reference sequence). The CDR3 sequence is 15 residues long. CDR3 protein: CASSPGQGALDEQYF.

This chain connects TRBV12-3 or TRBV12-4 to TRBJ2-7; TCRdb's D call of TRBD1 is untestable without DNA. The CDR3 has 14 amino acids. This CDR3 reads CASSFKQGVDEQYF.

The gene calls are TRBV7-3 and TRBJ2-2. CDR1 and CDR2 from the germline V gene are SGHTA and FQGTGA. This CDR3 is built from 15 residues. CDR3 protein: CASSLNPRGTGELFF. The full variable domain, completed using reference TRBV7-3 and TRBJ2-2, is GAGVSQTPSNKVTEKGKYVELRCDPISGHTALYWYRQSLGQGPEFLIYFQGTGAADDSGLPNDRFFAVRPEGSVSTLKIQRTERGDSAVYLCASSLNPRGTGELFFGEGSRLTVL.

The V gene is TRBV29-1, the J gene TRBJ1-6. The germline gives CDR1 SQVTM, CDR2 ANQGSEA. This CDR3 spans 16 amino acids. The CDR3 loop is CSAGRPRSSYNSPLHF.

V is TRBV20-1 and J is TRBJ2-3. CDR3 length equals 12 residues. CDR1 and CDR2 from the germline V gene are DFQATT and SNEGSKA (reference sequence). CDR3 residues: CSARVIGKAQYF.